This T cell receptor (beta chain) was documented in a study of blood T cell repertoires in COVID-19. Looking at the study overall: Collection of acute and convalescent COVID-19 samples took place in the United States, Italy and Spain. PBMCs, B-cell-depleted T cells, or T cells were the source of the cDNA or gDNA that made up the material.

This CDR3 region has 15 residues. Per the germline V gene, CDR1 is GTSNPN and CDR2 is SVGIG (reference sequence). Trimming cost V 4 bases and J 3 bases; bases outside gene matches: 8. The authors' processing: From reference gene primer amplification, estimates of nucleated cell counts were derived. Some clones are missing from TCRdb's copy, which holds only in-frame ones; the method was immunoSEQ multiplex PCR. V and J calls and clone size follow that table, whereas D and trimming were derived from the DNA. The profile shows over 95,000 clones, roughly 84% of them singletons. The V and J genes are TRBV30 and TRBJ1-5; TRBD1 agrees at 8 bases. Source material: peripheral blood. The TCR sequence derives from a man between 65 and 85 years old with active or convalescent COVID-19. The CDR3: CAWTPGQGLNQPQHF. The CDR3 coding sequence is TGTGCCTGGACCCCTGGACAGGGTCTCAATCAGCCCCAGCATTTT.